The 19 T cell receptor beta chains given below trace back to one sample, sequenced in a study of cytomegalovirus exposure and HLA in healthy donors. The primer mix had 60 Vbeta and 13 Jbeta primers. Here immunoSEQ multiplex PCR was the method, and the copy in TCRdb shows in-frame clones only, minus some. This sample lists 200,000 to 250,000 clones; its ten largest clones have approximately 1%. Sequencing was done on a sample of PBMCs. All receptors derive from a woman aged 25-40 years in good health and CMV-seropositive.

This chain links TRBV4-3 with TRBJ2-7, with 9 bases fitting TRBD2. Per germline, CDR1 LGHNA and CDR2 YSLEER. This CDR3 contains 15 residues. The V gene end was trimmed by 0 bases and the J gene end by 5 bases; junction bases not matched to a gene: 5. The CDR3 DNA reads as TGCGCCAGCAGCCAAGACGTGCTAGCGGGGCACGAGCAGTACTTC. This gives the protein CASSQDVLAGHEQYF.

CDR3 DNA sequence: TGTGCCAGCAGCTTAGGAGACAGGGTTACCGGGGAGCTGTTTTTT. Translated: CASSLGDRVTGELFF. J is TRBJ2-2 and V is TRBV7-9; the match to TRBD1 covers 7 bases. From germline, CDR1 is SEHNR and CDR2 FQNEAQ (reference sequence). J was trimmed by 5 bases and V by 1 base; bases with no gene match: 4. This CDR3 has 15 residues.

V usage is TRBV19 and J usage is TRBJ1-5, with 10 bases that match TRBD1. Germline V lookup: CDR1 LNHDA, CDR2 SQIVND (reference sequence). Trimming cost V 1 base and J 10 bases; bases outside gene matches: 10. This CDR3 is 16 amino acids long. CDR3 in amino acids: CASSIADRGVNRPQHF. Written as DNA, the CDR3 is TGTGCCAGTAGTATAGCGGACAGGGGGGTTAATAGACCCCAGCATTTT.

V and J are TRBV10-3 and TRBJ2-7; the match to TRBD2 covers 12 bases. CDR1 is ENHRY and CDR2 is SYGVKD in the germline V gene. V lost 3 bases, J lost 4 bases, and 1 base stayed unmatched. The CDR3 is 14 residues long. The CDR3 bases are TGTGCCATCAGTGATCTAGCGGGGGGGTACGAGCAGTACTTC. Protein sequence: CAISDLAGGYEQYF.

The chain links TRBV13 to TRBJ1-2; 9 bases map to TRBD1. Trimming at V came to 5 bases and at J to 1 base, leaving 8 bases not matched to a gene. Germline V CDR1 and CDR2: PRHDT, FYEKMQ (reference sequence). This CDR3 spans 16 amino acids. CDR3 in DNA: TGTGCCAGCAGCCCACCCCGGACAGGGGTTAACTATGGCTACACCTTC. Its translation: CASSPPRTGVNYGYTF.

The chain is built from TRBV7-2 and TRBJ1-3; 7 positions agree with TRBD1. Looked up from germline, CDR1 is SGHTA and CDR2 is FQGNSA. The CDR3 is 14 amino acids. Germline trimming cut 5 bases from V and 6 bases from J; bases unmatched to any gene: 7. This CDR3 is CASSRDRQANTIYF. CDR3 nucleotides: TGTGCCAGCAGCCGGGACAGACAGGCAAACACCATATATTTT. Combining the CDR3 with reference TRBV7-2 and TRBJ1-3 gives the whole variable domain GAGVSQSPSNKVTEKGKDVELRCDPISGHTALYWYRQSLGQGLEFLIYFQGNSAPDKSGLPSDRFSAERTGGSVSTLTIQRTQQEDSAVYLCASSRDRQANTIYFGEGSWLTVV.

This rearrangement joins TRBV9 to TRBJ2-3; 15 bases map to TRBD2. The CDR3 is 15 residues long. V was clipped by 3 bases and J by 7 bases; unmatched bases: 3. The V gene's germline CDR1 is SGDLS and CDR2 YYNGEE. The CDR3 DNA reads TGTGCCAGCAGCGCCGGACTAGCGGGGGGGCATACGCAGTATTTT. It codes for CASSAGLAGGHTQYF.

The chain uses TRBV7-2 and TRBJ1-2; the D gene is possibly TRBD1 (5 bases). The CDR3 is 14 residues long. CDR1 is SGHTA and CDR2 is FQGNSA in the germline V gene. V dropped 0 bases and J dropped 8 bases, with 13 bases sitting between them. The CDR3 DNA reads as TGTGCCAGCAGCTTAGCCAGGGAAGGGGTGGGCTACACCTTC. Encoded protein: CASSLAREGVGYTF.

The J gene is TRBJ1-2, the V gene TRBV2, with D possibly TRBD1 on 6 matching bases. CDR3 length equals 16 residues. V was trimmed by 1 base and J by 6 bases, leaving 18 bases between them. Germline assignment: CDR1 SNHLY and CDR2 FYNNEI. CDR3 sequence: CASSEGPDRSRHGYTF. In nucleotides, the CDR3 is TGTGCCAGCAGTGAAGGGCCTGACAGGTCCCGCCATGGCTACACCTTC. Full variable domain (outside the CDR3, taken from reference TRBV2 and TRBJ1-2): EPEVTQTPSHQVTQMGQEVILRCVPISNHLYFYWYRQILGQKVEFLVSFYNNEISEKSEIFDDQFSVERPDGSNFTLKIRSTKLEDSAMYFCASSEGPDRSRHGYTFGSGTRLTVV.

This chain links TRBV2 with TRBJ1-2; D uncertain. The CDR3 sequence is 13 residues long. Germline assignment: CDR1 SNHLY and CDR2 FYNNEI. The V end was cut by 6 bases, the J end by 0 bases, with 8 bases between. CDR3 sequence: CASRLSANYGYTF. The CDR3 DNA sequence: TGTGCCAGCAGGCTCAGTGCTAACTATGGCTACACCTTC.

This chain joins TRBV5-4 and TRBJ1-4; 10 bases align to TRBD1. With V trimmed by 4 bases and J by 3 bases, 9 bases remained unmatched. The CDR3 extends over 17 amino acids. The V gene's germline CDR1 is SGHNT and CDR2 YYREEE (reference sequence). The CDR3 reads CASSETGTGEANEKLFF. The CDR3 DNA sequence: TGTGCCAGCAGCGAAACCGGGACAGGGGAAGCTAATGAAAAACTGTTTTTT. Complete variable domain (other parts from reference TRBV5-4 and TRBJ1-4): ETGVTQSPTHLIKTRGQQVTLRCSSQSGHNTVSWYQQALGQGPQFIFQYYREEENGRGNFPPRFSGLQFPNYSSELNVNALELDDSALYLCASSETGTGEANEKLFFGSGTQLSVL.

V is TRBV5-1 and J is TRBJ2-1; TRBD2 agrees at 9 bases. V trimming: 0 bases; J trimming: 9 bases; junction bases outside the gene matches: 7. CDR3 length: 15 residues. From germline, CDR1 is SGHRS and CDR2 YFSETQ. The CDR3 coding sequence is TGCGCCAGCAGCTTGGAGGCGGGAGGGGTTGGTGAGCAGTTCTTC. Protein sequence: CASSLEAGGVGEQFF. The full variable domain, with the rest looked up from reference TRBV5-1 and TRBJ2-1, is KAGVTQTPRYLIKTRGQQVTLSCSPISGHRSVSWYQQTPGQGLQFLFEYFSETQRNKGNFPGRFSGRQFSNSRSEMNVSTLELGDSALYLCASSLEAGGVGEQFFGPGTRLTVL.

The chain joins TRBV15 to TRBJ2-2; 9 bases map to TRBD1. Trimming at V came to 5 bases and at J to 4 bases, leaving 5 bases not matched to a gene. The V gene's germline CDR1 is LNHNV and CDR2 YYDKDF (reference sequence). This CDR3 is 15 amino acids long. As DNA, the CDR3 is TGTGCCACCAGCCAACAGGGGGCGCTCACCGGGGAGCTGTTTTTT. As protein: CATSQQGALTGELFF. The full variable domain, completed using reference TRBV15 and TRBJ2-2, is DAMVIQNPRYQVTQFGKPVTLSCSQTLNHNVMYWYQQKSSQAPKLLFHYYDKDFNNEADTPDNFQSRRPNTSFCFLDIRSPGLGDTAMYLCATSQQGALTGELFFGEGSRLTVL.

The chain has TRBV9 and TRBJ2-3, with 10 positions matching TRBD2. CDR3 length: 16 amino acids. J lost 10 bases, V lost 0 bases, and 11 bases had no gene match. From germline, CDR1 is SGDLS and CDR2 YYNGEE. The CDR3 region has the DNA TGTGCCAGCAGCGTAGGGAGAGGACTAGCGGAAAGTGCGCAGTATTTT. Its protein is CASSVGRGLAESAQYF.

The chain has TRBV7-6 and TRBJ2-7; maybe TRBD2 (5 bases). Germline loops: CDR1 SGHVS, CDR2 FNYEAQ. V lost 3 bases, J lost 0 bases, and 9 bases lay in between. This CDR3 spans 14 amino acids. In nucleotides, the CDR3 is TGTGCCAGCAGCTTCTTTGGGAGCTCCTACGAGCAGTACTTC. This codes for CASSFFGSSYEQYF.

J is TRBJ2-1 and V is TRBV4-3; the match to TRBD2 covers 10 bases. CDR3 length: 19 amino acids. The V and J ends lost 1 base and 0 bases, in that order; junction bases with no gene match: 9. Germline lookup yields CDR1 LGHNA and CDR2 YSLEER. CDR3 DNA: TGCGCCAGCAGCCAAGCGTTCGGACTAGCGGAAAGCTCCTACAATGAGCAGTTCTTC. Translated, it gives CASSQAFGLAESSYNEQFF.

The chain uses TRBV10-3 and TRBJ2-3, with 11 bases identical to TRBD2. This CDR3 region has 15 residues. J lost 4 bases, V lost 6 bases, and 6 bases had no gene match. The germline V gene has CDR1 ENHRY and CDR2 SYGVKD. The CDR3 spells CAISSQLAGADTQYF. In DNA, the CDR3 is TGTGCCATCAGCTCGCAACTAGCGGGAGCAGATACGCAGTATTTT.

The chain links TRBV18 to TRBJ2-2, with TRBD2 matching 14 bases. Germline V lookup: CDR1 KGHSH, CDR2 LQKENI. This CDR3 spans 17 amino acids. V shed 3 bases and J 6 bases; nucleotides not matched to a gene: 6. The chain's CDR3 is CASSPPGTSGRSGELFF. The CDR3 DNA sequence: TGTGCCAGCTCACCGCCCGGGACTAGCGGGAGATCCGGGGAGCTGTTTTTT.

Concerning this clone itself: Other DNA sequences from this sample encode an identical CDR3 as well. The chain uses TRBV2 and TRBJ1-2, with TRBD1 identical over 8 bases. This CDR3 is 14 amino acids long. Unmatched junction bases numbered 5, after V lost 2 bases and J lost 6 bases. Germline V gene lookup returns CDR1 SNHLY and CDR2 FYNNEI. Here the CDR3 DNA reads TGTGCCAGCAGTGAAATCAGGGGGCGAGATGGCTACACCTTC. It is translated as CASSEIRGRDGYTF.